This paragraph reports one T cell receptor beta chain. Its antigen is currently unknown. V lost 10 bases and J 9 bases, leaving 21 bases between the germline ends. The CDR3 runs 13 residues. Germline-derived CDR1 and CDR2 are MNHEY and SMNVEV (reference sequence). The data were obtained in a study of PD-1 blockade in classical Hodgkin lymphoma. Study results and caveats: Baseline TCR diversity was reportedly lower in newly diagnosed patients than healthy donors. Prior therapy or disease activity may underlie the repertoire differences, whose causes remain undefined.

Libraries were prepared by immunoSEQ multiplex PCR; TCRdb keeps only in-frame clonotypes and omits some of them. The repertoire holds about 35,000 clones, roughly 89% seen once, with over 0.2% in the top ten. The time point here: newly diagnosed, previously untreated cHL patient sample. Researchers used magnetic negative selection to pull out pure CD4+ T cells from thawed PBMCs. Peripheral samples used as comparators were newly diagnosed, untreated classical Hodgkin lymphoma PBMCs. V gene TRBV27 combines with J gene TRBJ1-2; D remains unclear. This receptor was obtained from a human donor with classical Hodgkin lymphoma. Sequencing was done on a sample of CD4+ T cells from blood. CDR3: CATWGAGEWSYTF. The CDR3 bases are TGTGCCACCTGGGGAGCCGGAGAGTGGAGCTACACCTTC.